The sequence of this T cell receptor (beta chain) was determined in a study of blood T cell repertoires in COVID-19. Study summary: Whether acute or convalescent, the COVID-19 samples came from the United States, Italy and Spain. Sources were T cells, B-cell-depleted T cells, or PBMCs; the material itself was cDNA or gDNA.

The CDR3 has 15 residues. V trimming: 3 bases; J trimming: 1 base; junction bases outside the gene matches: 6. The V gene's germline CDR1 is SGHTA and CDR2 FQGNSA. Enrollment of patients from Seattle took place during active infection, with longitudinal follow-up. Source study methods: Reference gene primer amplification gave estimated nucleated cell counts. This table comes from immunoSEQ multiplex PCR, and its TCRdb copy is limited to in-frame clones, with some not included. The V and J calls and clone size are taken from that table; D and trimming were inferred from the DNA. This table has about 360,000 clones, 65% to 90% appearing once.

This rearrangement joins TRBV7-2 to TRBJ2-7, with TRBD2 matching 7 bases. This TCR derives from a woman aged 55-75 years with COVID-19, enrolled during active disease. Material: peripheral blood. The CDR3 nucleotides read TGTGCCAGCAGCTTTTCTGGCGGGGGATCCTACGAGCAGTACTTC. This codes for CASSFSGGGSYEQYF. Filled out from reference TRBV7-2 and TRBJ2-7, the complete variable domain reads GAGVSQSPSNKVTEKGKDVELRCDPISGHTALYWYRQSLGQGLEFLIYFQGNSAPDKSGLPSDRFSAERTGGSVSTLTIQRTQQEDSAVYLCASSFSGGGSYEQYFGPGTRLTVT.